Each of the 28 T cell receptor beta chains below was sequenced from the same sample in a study of radiotherapy plus CTLA-4 blockade in lung cancer. Here immunoSEQ multiplex PCR was the method, and the copy in TCRdb shows in-frame clones only, minus some. The sample lists 43,000 or so clones; roughly 60% were seen once. Sequences were derived from peripheral blood, sampled from a patient treated with radiotherapy plus ipilimumab. These receptor sequences come from a human donor with non-small cell lung cancer who had a partial response to radiotherapy plus ipilimumab.

J is TRBJ1-5 and V is TRBV5-5, with TRBD1 as a possible D gene (6 bases). In germline, CDR1 is SGHKS, CDR2 YYEKEE (reference sequence). The CDR3 runs 18 residues. Trimming cost V 4 bases and J 2 bases, with 22 bases left between them. CDR3 sequence reads: CASSQQGVRQDGNQPQHF. CDR3 coding DNA: TGTGCCAGCAGCCAACAGGGTGTTCGGCAGGATGGCAATCAGCCCCAGCATTTT.

The V gene is TRBV5-6, the J gene TRBJ2-7, with D unresolved. Germline-derived CDR1 and CDR2 are SGHDT and YYEEEE. The V gene lost 3 bases and the J gene lost 5 bases, with 15 bases spanning the gap. This CDR3 has 14 amino acids. The CDR3 sequence is CASSSYTQSHEQYF. The CDR3 DNA sequence: TGTGCCAGCAGCTCCTATACTCAATCCCACGAGCAGTACTTC.

The chain links TRBV6-6 to TRBJ2-7; possibly TRBD2 for D (5 bases). The CDR3 runs to 12 residues. Germline V gene lookup returns CDR1 MNHNY and CDR2 SVGAGI (reference sequence). Trimming took off 7 bases at V and 5 bases at J, with 12 bases between the two ends. The CDR3 is CASTEGVNEQYF. The CDR3 DNA follows: TGTGCCAGCACAGAGGGAGTCAACGAGCAGTACTTC.

This clone has a count of ten or more. The V and J genes are TRBV11-2 and TRBJ2-7; 7 bases match TRBD2. CDR3 length: 16 residues. Germline values: CDR1 SGHAT, CDR2 FQNNGV. V was pared by 2 bases and J by 2 bases, with 9 bases of the junction left unmatched. CDR3 sequence (DNA): TGTGCCAGCAGCTTATTAGCGGGTAATATCCCCTACGAGCAGTACTTC. Its translation: CASSLLAGNIPYEQYF.

The chain joins TRBV9 to TRBJ1-2; no clear D gene. CDR1 SGDLS and CDR2 YYNGEE come from the germline V gene. The CDR3 sequence is 16 residues long. V gave up 5 bases and J gave up 3 bases, with 20 bases separating them. CDR3 in amino acids: CASRRTDSGFDYGYTF. The CDR3 nucleotides read TGTGCCAGCAGGAGAACTGACTCGGGGTTTGACTATGGCTACACCTTC. Drawing the rest from reference TRBV9 and TRBJ1-2, the complete variable domain is DSGVTQTPKHLITATGQRVTLRCSPRSGDLSVYWYQQSLDQGLQFLIQYYNGEERAKGNILERFSAQQFPDLHSELNLSSLELGDSALYFCASRRTDSGFDYGYTFGSGTRLTVV.

This chain links TRBV7-9 with TRBJ2-7, with TRBD1 as a possible D gene (5 bases). In germline, CDR1 is SEHNR, CDR2 FQNEAQ (reference sequence). The V and J ends lost 11 bases and 5 bases respectively, with 19 bases between them. The CDR3 runs 13 residues. In DNA, the CDR3 is TGTGCCGGTGGTGGGCAGGGCGGCCACGAGCAGTACTTC. Protein: CAGGGQGGHEQYF.

This rearrangement joins TRBV2 to TRBJ2-7; 7 nucleotides agree with TRBD2. The CDR3 covers 17 residues. Germline V gene data show CDR1 as SNHLY and CDR2 as FYNNEI. V lost 4 bases and J lost 2; bases outside the gene matches: 14. For the CDR3, the DNA is TGTGCCAGCAGTGGGGGTGGACGCCAGACTAGCCCCTACGAGCAGTACTTC. Amino acids: CASSGGGRQTSPYEQYF.

CDR3 coding DNA: TGTGCCAGCAGCTCAGGGGGCACCGGGGAGCTGTTTTTT. It translates to CASSSGGTGELFF. The rearrangement joins TRBV9 to TRBJ2-2; the match to TRBD1 covers 7 bases. There are 13 residues in the CDR3. Germline lookup yields CDR1 SGDLS and CDR2 YYNGEE. V was clipped by 4 bases and J by 4 bases; unmatched bases: 1.

This chain links TRBV15 with TRBJ2-3; 8 bases map to TRBD2. V gave up 5 bases and J gave up 4 bases; unmatched junction bases: 14. CDR3 size: 17 residues. Germline-derived CDR1 and CDR2 are LNHNV and YYDKDF (reference sequence). The CDR3 here is CATSPLPGLAGSDTQYF. In DNA form, the CDR3 reads TGTGCCACCAGCCCCCTGCCGGGGCTAGCGGGCTCAGATACGCAGTATTTT.

CDR3 sequence (DNA): TGTGCCAGCAGTGGGGACTTTAACAATGAGCAGTTCTTC. This encodes CASSGDFNNEQFF. The V and J genes are TRBV6-1 and TRBJ2-1; a possible D gene is TRBD2 (6 bases). Looked up from germline, CDR1 is MNHNS and CDR2 is SASEGT. V lost 4 bases and J lost 5, with 9 bases in between. The CDR3 contains 13 residues.

The chain recombines TRBV11-2 with TRBJ1-3; D unresolved. CDR1 SGHAT and CDR2 FQNNGV come from the germline V gene. Trimming removed 1 base at V and 4 bases at J, with 5 bases between. This CDR3 is built from 13 residues. In nucleotides, the CDR3 is TGTGCCAGCAGCTTAGCGGGGGGAAACACCATATATTTT. Protein sequence: CASSLAGGNTIYF.

The genes are TRBV19 and TRBJ1-5; TRBD1 aligns across 8 bases. The trim removed 4 bases at V and 6 bases at J, leaving 8 bases unmatched. In germline, CDR1 is LNHDA, CDR2 SQIVND (reference sequence). The CDR3 has 15 residues. The DNA of the CDR3 is TGTGCCAGTAGTAGGAGACCGGGACAGGCTCAGCCCCAGCATTTT. Translating it yields CASSRRPGQAQPQHF. Using reference TRBV19 and TRBJ1-5 for the parts outside the CDR3, the full variable domain is DGGITQSPKYLFRKEGQNVTLSCEQNLNHDAMYWYRQDPGQGLRLIYYSQIVNDFQKGDIAEGYSVSREKKESFPLTVTSAQKNPTAFYLCASSRRPGQAQPQHFGDGTRLSIL.

The rearrangement links TRBV10-3 to TRBJ2-7; D is perhaps TRBD2 (6 bases). V lost 1 base and J 0 bases, leaving 13 bases between the germline ends. From germline, CDR1 is ENHRY and CDR2 SYGVKD. The CDR3 is 16 amino acids. The CDR3 loop is CAISEFRDSSSYEQYF. The CDR3 DNA reads as TGTGCCATCAGTGAGTTCCGGGACTCAAGCTCCTACGAGCAGTACTTC.

The rearrangement links TRBV2 to TRBJ2-7; 7 nucleotides line up with TRBD2. CDR1 and CDR2 (germline): SNHLY, FYNNEI. The CDR3 has 14 residues. With 4 bases clipped from V and 5 bases from J, the junction kept 8 bases outside the gene matches. In DNA form, the CDR3 reads TGTGCCAGCAGTGTCCTCGGGCTAGCGGACGAGCAGTACTTC. Its translation is CASSVLGLADEQYF.

J is TRBJ2-2 and V is TRBV7-6; 13 bases line up with TRBD2. This CDR3 is built from 18 residues. CDR1 and CDR2 (germline): SGHVS, FNYEAQ. V shed 3 bases, J shed 4 bases, and the junction held 8 bases outside the gene matches. The CDR3 DNA follows: TGTGCCAGCAGCTTTGTCCTCGGACTAGCGGGAGTCACCGGGGAGCTGTTTTTT. Translating gives CASSFVLGLAGVTGELFF.

The V gene is TRBV5-4, the J gene TRBJ2-3; the match to TRBD1 covers 8 bases. Germline-derived CDR1 and CDR2 are SGHNT and YYREEE (reference sequence). The CDR3 consists of 16 residues. Germline trimming cut 4 bases from V and 0 bases from J; bases unmatched to any gene: 7. The CDR3 reads CASSQDRDRSTDTQYF. Here the CDR3 DNA reads TGTGCCAGCAGCCAAGACCGGGACAGGAGCACAGATACGCAGTATTTT.

The chain joins TRBV6-4 to TRBJ1-1; D gene ambiguous. V was trimmed by 0 bases and J by 5 bases, leaving 10 bases between them. Germline CDR1 and CDR2: MRHNA and SNTAGT. The CDR3 covers 14 residues. Here the CDR3 DNA reads TGTGCCAGCAGTGACTCGAGTCGCGGAACTGAAGCTTTCTTT. Its protein is CASSDSSRGTEAFF.

This clone is labeled medium-sized. The CDR3 spells CASSQTGFSGNTIYF. The CDR3 nucleotides are TGTGCCAGCAGCCAAACGGGGTTCTCTGGAAACACCATATATTTT. The chain uses TRBV14 and TRBJ1-3; no definite D call. This CDR3 region has 15 residues. Trimming pared 2 bases from V and 0 bases from J, leaving 8 bases between. Germline V gene sequence: CDR1 SGHDN, CDR2 FVKESK. The variable domain in full, completed from reference TRBV14 and TRBJ1-3, reads EAGVTQFPSHSVIEKGQTVTLRCDPISGHDNLYWYRRVMGKEIKFLLHFVKESKQDESGMPNNRFLAERTGGTYSTLKVQPAELEDSGVYFCASSQTGFSGNTIYFGEGSWLTVV.

This rearrangement joins TRBV5-1 to TRBJ2-2, with D possibly being TRBD2 (6 bases). The CDR3 covers 14 residues. Germline assignment: CDR1 SGHRS and CDR2 YFSETQ. Between the trimmed V and J ends, which lost 0 bases and 7 bases, there was a span of 10 bases. The CDR3 DNA reads as TGCGCCAGCAGCTTGGACGGGGAGGTCGGGGAGCTGTTTTTT. Translating it yields CASSLDGEVGELFF.

This clone occurred a few times. The chain has TRBV4-2 and TRBJ2-3, with 8 bases aligning to TRBD2. The CDR3 sequence is 17 residues long. CDR1 LGHNA and CDR2 YNFKEQ come from the germline V gene. V lost 1 base to trimming and J lost 2 bases; unmatched junction nucleotides: 8. Here the CDR3 reads CASSQVGGGTYTDTQYF. The CDR3 nucleotides read TGTGCCAGCAGCCAAGTTGGCGGGGGGACGTACACAGATACGCAGTATTTT.

The V call is TRBV5-4, the J call TRBJ2-5; D uncertain. The CDR3 is 12 amino acids. Germline CDR1 SGHNT, CDR2 YYREEE (reference sequence). Trimming stripped 2 bases from V and 5 bases from J, with 7 bases between. The CDR3 reads CASSLPGETQYF. Written as DNA, the CDR3 is TGTGCCAGCAGCTTACCCGGGGAGACCCAGTACTTC.

The chain employs TRBV19 and TRBJ2-7; a possible D gene is TRBD1 (5 bases). The CDR3 is 16 residues long. Germline assignment: CDR1 LNHDA and CDR2 SQIVND (reference sequence). V lost 3 bases to trimming and J lost 5 bases, with 20 bases between them. The CDR3 is CASSIPSGATYDEQYF. As DNA, the CDR3 is TGTGCCAGTAGTATCCCTTCTGGGGCAACCTACGACGAGCAGTACTTC.

CDR3 amino acids: CASSQDGDSRGTYF. For the CDR3, the DNA is TGCGCCAGCAGCCAAGATGGAGACAGCCGTGGCACGTACTTC. The gene calls are TRBV4-1 and TRBJ2-7; D may be TRBD1 (5 bases). This CDR3 is built from 14 residues. V was clipped by 0 bases and J by 12 bases, with 18 bases between them. Germline V CDR1 and CDR2: MGHRA, YSYEKL.

A few counts support this clone. The chain uses TRBV6-5 and TRBJ2-5; 9 nucleotides line up with TRBD2. The J call could be wrong; TRBJ2-7 is a better fit for the DNA end. CDR3 length equals 14 residues. Germline CDR1 MNHEY, CDR2 SVGAGI. The CDR3 region is CASRLAGGPGEQYF. DNA for the CDR3: TGTGCCAGCAGACTTGCGGGAGGGCCCGGCGAGCAGTACTTC.

The J gene is TRBJ1-3, the V gene TRBV9; tentatively, D is TRBD1 (6 bases). Germline CDR1 reads SGDLS; CDR2 reads YYNGEE. V lost 1 base and J 0 bases, leaving 8 bases between the germline ends. This CDR3 has 15 residues. CDR3 in amino acids: CASSVTGSSGNTIYF. Here the CDR3 DNA reads TGTGCCAGCAGCGTAACAGGGAGCTCTGGAAACACCATATATTTT.

This clone appeared a few times. The chain uses TRBV6-6 and TRBJ1-2; D possibly corresponds to TRBD1 (5 bases). Trimming stripped 2 bases from V and 5 bases from J, with 12 bases between. This CDR3 has 14 residues. Per germline, CDR1 MNHNY and CDR2 SVGAGI (reference sequence). The CDR3 loop reads CASSYGTRGYGYTF. Here the CDR3 DNA reads TGTGCCAGCAGTTACGGGACTAGGGGTTATGGCTACACCTTC.

The chain has TRBV30 and TRBJ1-4, with a possible D match to TRBD1 (6 bases). This CDR3 is 13 amino acids long. Trimming removed 8 bases at V and 3 bases at J, with 13 bases between. Germline CDR1 is GTSNPN and CDR2 is SVGIG (reference sequence). Here the CDR3 reads CAEGGRSNEKLFF. CDR3 bases: TGTGCCGAAGGGGGACGGTCTAATGAAAAACTGTTTTTT.

This clone was seen more than once but under ten times. The chain is built from TRBV4-3 and TRBJ2-6; the match to TRBD1 covers 7 bases. Germline-derived CDR1 and CDR2 are LGHNA and YSLEER. The CDR3 sequence is 16 residues long. After removal of 2 bases from V and 4 bases from J, the junction contained 5 bases not matched to a gene. The CDR3 loop is CASSQSTGAGANVLTF. CDR3 DNA: TGCGCCAGCAGCCAATCTACAGGGGCCGGGGCCAACGTCCTGACTTTC.